This entry describes one TCR beta chain. These data belong to a study of cytomegalovirus exposure and HLA in healthy donors. This CDR3 has 15 amino acids. From germline, CDR1 is SGHAT and CDR2 FQNNGV. V was trimmed by 0 bases and J by 5 bases, leaving 14 bases between them. The PCR used 60 Vbeta and 13 Jbeta primers. TCRdb keeps only in-frame clones here, not all; method: immunoSEQ multiplex PCR. The table lists approximately 100,000 clones, roughly 70% of them singletons. The sequence was collected from a woman between 45 and 60 years old in good health and CMV-seronegative. Sequences were obtained from PBMCs. The chain employs TRBV11-2 and TRBJ2-7; tentatively, D is TRBD1 (6 bases). This CDR3 reads CASSLDPGQINEQYF. The CDR3 DNA sequence: TGTGCCAGCAGCTTAGATCCGGGACAAATTAACGAGCAGTACTTC.